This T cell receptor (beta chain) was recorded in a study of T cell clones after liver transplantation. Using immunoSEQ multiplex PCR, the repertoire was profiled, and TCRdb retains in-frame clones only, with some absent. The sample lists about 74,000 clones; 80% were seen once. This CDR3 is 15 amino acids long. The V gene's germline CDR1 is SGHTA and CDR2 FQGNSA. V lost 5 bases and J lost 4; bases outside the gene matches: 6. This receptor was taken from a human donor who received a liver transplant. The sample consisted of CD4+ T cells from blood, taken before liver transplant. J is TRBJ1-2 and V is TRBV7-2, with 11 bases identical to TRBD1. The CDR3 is CASSPGTGGGYGYTF. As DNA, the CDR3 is TGTGCCAGCAGCCCTGGGACAGGGGGTGGCTATGGCTACACCTTC.